The next 8 T cell receptor beta chains were all read from a single sample in a study of regulatory T cells in long-lasting Graves disease. Researchers made TCR beta libraries by using iRepertoire HTBI primers and running Arm-PCR on CDR3 regions. TCRdb analysed the multiplex PCR reads with MiXCR anew, one entry per CDR3 protein. The sample consists of fewer than 400,000 distinct CDR3 sequences, 15% to 20% of them appearing once. Time point noted: persistent/refractory GD, antithyroid drugs over 5 years with positive TRAb. RNA isolated from PBMCs was used to make the TCR library. The sequencing used peripheral blood mononuclear cells (PBMCs), collected when the disease was refractory, from a patient treated with antithyroid drugs. The receptors were gathered from a female donor with Graves disease.

Points on this clonotype: This clone may be a read error of a much larger clone one base away. The chain combines TRBV6-1 with TRBJ1-5, with TRBD1 as a possible D gene (5 bases). CDR1 and CDR2 (germline): MNHNS, SASEGT. This CDR3 is built from 17 residues. The CDR3 loop reads CASSAKPGWGLGQPQRF. In DNA, the CDR3 is TGTGCCAGCAGTGCAAAACCAGGGTGGGGCTTAGGTCAGCCCCAGCGTTTT.

In this sample, this clonotype turned up many times. This chain connects TRBV30 to TRBJ1-4; D is uncertain. This CDR3 has 12 residues. CDR1 GTSNPN and CDR2 SVGIG come from the germline V gene (reference sequence). The V end lost 4 bases, the J end lost 4 bases, and 7 bases lay between the germline ends. The CDR3 sequence is CAWTDLNEKLFF. The CDR3 coding sequence is TGTGCCTGGACAGACCTTAATGAAAAACTGTTTTTT.

This clonotype was detected ten times or more. This chain links TRBV2 with TRBJ1-5, with D unclear. V was clipped by 3 bases and J by 0 bases, with 12 bases between them. In germline, CDR1 is SNHLY, CDR2 FYNNEI. The CDR3 consists of 16 residues. The CDR3 spells CASSEGSSPSNQPQHF. CDR3 DNA: TGTGCCAGCAGTGAGGGCAGTTCCCCTAGCAATCAGCCCCAGCATTTT.

On this clonotype itself: A much bigger clone sits one base away, suggesting this may be a read error. The genes are TRBV11-1 and TRBJ2-7; D unclear. CDR1 and CDR2 (germline): SGHAT, FQDESV (reference sequence). The V and J ends lost 5 bases and 4 bases respectively, with 15 bases between them. The CDR3 runs 14 residues. The CDR3 region is CASSLGPPEYEQYF. CDR3 nucleotide sequence: TGTGCCAGCAGCCTTGGCCCCCCTGAATACGAGCAGTACTTC.

This clonotype has ten or more counts. The rearrangement uses TRBV2 and TRBJ2-7; perhaps TRBD1 as D (6 bases). The germline V gene has CDR1 SNHLY and CDR2 FYNNEI. Trimming removed 0 bases at V and 3 bases at J, with 9 bases between. The CDR3 has 14 residues. The CDR3 sequence is CASSEAEDSYEQYF. The DNA of the CDR3 is TGTGCCAGCAGTGAAGCGGAGGACAGCTACGAGCAGTACTTC.

The gene calls are TRBV20-1 and TRBJ1-1; the match to TRBD1 covers 8 bases. Germline V lookup: CDR1 DFQATT, CDR2 SNEGSKA (reference sequence). This CDR3 comprises 14 residues. Trimming at V came to 1 base and at J to 1 base, leaving 2 bases not matched to a gene. CDR3 residues: CSARGQGRNTEAFF. The CDR3 DNA follows: TGCAGTGCTAGAGGACAGGGGCGGAACACTGAAGCTTTCTTT.

A few counts support this clonotype. This chain links TRBV3-1 with TRBJ2-1, with 12 bases that match TRBD2. From germline, CDR1 is LGHDT and CDR2 YNNKEL (reference sequence). The CDR3 spans 15 residues. Unmatched junction bases numbered 3, after V lost 2 bases and J lost 7 bases. CDR3 sequence reads: CASSQILAGGNEQFF. CDR3 DNA: TGTGCCAGCAGCCAAATACTAGCGGGAGGAAATGAGCAGTTCTTC.

The J gene is TRBJ2-2, the V gene TRBV9, with a possible D match to TRBD2 (7 bases). The CDR3 length is 16 residues. The ends were cut back, 1 base at V and 4 bases at J, with 14 bases in the middle. Germline assignment: CDR1 SGDLS and CDR2 YYNGEE. The CDR3 bases are TGTGCCAGCAGCGTACGGGGAGGGGGACCCACCGGGGAGCTGTTTTTT. Amino acid sequence: CASSVRGGGPTGELFF.